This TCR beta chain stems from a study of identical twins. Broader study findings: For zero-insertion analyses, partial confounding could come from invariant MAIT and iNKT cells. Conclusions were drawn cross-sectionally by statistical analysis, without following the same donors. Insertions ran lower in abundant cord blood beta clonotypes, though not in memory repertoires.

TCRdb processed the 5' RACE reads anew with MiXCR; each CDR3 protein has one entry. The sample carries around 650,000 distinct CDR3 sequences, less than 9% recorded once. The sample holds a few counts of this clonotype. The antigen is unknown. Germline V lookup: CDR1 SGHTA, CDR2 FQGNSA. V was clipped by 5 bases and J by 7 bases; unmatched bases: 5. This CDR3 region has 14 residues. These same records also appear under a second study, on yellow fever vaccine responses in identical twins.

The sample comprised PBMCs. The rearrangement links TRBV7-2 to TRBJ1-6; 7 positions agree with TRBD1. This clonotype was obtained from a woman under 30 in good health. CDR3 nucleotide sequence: TGTGCCAGCAGCCTACCGGACAGGAATTCACCCCTCCACTTT. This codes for CASSLPDRNSPLHF.